Shown below are 20 T cell receptor beta chains from a single sample sequenced in a study of vaccination effects on CD4 cells after COVID-19 (dated by TCRdb to between 2021 and 2022). Receptor libraries were prepared by the immunoSEQ multiplex PCR assay. As stored in TCRdb, this immuneACCESS dataset retains in-frame rearrangements with V and J assigned. A fraction of the clones does not appear; measured against another copy, unresolved V genes explain less than half of the discrepancy, and the remainder lacks a known reason. This sample is represented by 20,000 to 30,000 clones; approximately 62% of them were singletons. The leading ten clones occupy 15% to 20% of the sample. What these receptors recognize is not known. In the ViraFEST assay, PBMC were stimulated with viral peptide pools, and antigen-specific CD4+ T cell clonotypes were then identified by expansion using TCR sequencing. After more than nine days of culture, CD4+ T cells were isolated with the EasySep CD4+ T cell isolation kit. Convalescent patients had PCR-confirmed SARS-CoV-2 infection between March and December 2020, before Alpha, Beta and Delta variants emerged in the United States.

The source was CD4+ T cells from PBMCs cultured with SARS-CoV-2 spike peptides, collected before COVID-19 vaccination. The cell subset or site label, as the study defines it: SARS-CoV-2 spike overlapping peptide pool stimulation. The receptors originated from a human donor who had a prior SARS-CoV-2 infection.

CDR3 bases: TGTGCCAGCAGCCCAACAGGGCTAGAAAACATTCAGTACTTC. It is translated as CASSPTGLENIQYF. V and J are TRBV7-2 and TRBJ2-4; D is possibly TRBD1 (6 bases). There are 14 residues in the CDR3. V lost 5 bases to trimming and J lost 5 bases, with 13 bases between them. Germline V gene data show CDR1 as SGHTA and CDR2 as FQGNSA.

The chain carries TRBV7-3 and TRBJ2-1; D call uncertain. The CDR3 has 15 residues. V was clipped by 3 bases and J by 4 bases, with 13 bases between them. CDR1 SGHTA and CDR2 FQGTGA come from the germline V gene. In DNA form, the CDR3 reads TGTGCCAGCAGCTTTCGGCAGCAACCGTACAATGAGCAGTTCTTC. Translation: CASSFRQQPYNEQFF.

This chain uses TRBV19 with TRBJ2-1, with D unclear. The CDR3 is 14 residues long. Deletions cut 2 bases from V and 7 bases from J, with 12 bases between. Germline-derived CDR1 and CDR2 are LNHDA and SQIVND (reference sequence). As DNA, the CDR3 is TGTGCCAGTAGTATAATAGGGTCGGTGAATGAGCAGTTCTTC. It translates to CASSIIGSVNEQFF.

V is TRBV27 and J is TRBJ1-1; maybe TRBD1 (5 bases). Germline V gives CDR1 MNHEY, CDR2 SMNVEV (reference sequence). V was clipped by 2 bases and J by 7 bases, with 11 bases between them. The CDR3 sequence is 13 residues long. The CDR3 region has the DNA TGTGCCAGCAGTTTAACCCGACAGTTTGAAGCTTTCTTT. Residues: CASSLTRQFEAFF.

This chain joins TRBV5-4 and TRBJ1-6, with D possibly TRBD1 on 5 matching bases. The CDR3 loop spans 15 amino acids. The V gene lost 2 bases and the J gene lost 4 bases, with 10 bases spanning the gap. The V gene's germline CDR1 is SGHNT and CDR2 YYREEE (reference sequence). CDR3 loop: CASSFGTWYNSPLHF. Here the CDR3 DNA reads TGTGCCAGCAGCTTCGGGACTTGGTATAATTCACCCCTCCACTTT.

This chain uses TRBV5-6 with TRBJ2-7, with TRBD2 matching 10 bases. Germline loops: CDR1 SGHDT, CDR2 YYEEEE. The CDR3 covers 16 residues. The junction had 4 bases not matched to a gene; V was cut back by 0 bases and J by 1 base. The CDR3 DNA is TGTGCCAGCAGCTTGGCCAGCGGGAGGGCTTCCTACGAGCAGTACTTC. Protein: CASSLASGRASYEQYF.

The rearrangement links TRBV7-2 to TRBJ2-7; D might be TRBD2 (5 bases). CDR1 and CDR2 from the germline V gene are SGHTA and FQGNSA. The V end lost 2 bases, the J end lost 0 bases, and 14 bases lay between the germline ends. The CDR3 loop spans 16 amino acids. The CDR3 spells CASSLPRAGHSYEQYF. CDR3 nucleotide sequence: TGTGCCAGCAGCTTACCCCGGGCGGGTCACTCCTACGAGCAGTACTTC.

The chain employs TRBV19 and TRBJ2-2, with D perhaps TRBD2 (6 bases). Germline V gene sequence: CDR1 LNHDA, CDR2 SQIVND (reference sequence). V lost 2 bases and J 2 bases, leaving 15 bases between the germline ends. This CDR3 has 17 residues. CDR3 region: CASSITLSSANTGELFF. The CDR3 DNA follows: TGTGCCAGTAGTATAACTCTGTCTAGCGCTAACACCGGGGAGCTGTTTTTT.

The CDR3 DNA follows: TGCGCCAGCAGGATACAGGGGACGGGGTCACCCCTCCACTTT. This gives the protein CASRIQGTGSPLHF. The chain recombines TRBV5-1 with TRBJ1-6, with 7 nucleotides matching TRBD1. Trimming at V came to 5 bases and at J to 10 bases, leaving 9 bases not matched to a gene. The CDR3 sequence is 14 residues long. CDR1 and CDR2 (germline): SGHRS, YFSETQ.

This clone was seen only a few times. The rearrangement uses TRBV6-2 or TRBV6-3 and TRBJ2-2, with TRBD2 identical over 7 bases. The CDR3 has 16 amino acids. J gave up 8 bases and V 6 bases, and 15 bases lay outside the gene matches. Germline-derived CDR1 and CDR2 are MNHEY and SVGEGT. For the CDR3, the DNA is TGTGCCAGCAGCCACTTGGGACTATCTGAGACAGGGGAGCTGTTTTTT. This sequence encodes CASSHLGLSETGELFF.

V and J are TRBV5-5 and TRBJ1-4, with D maybe TRBD1 (6 bases). This CDR3 has 16 amino acids. V dropped 2 bases and J dropped 8 bases, with 19 bases sitting between them. Germline loops: CDR1 SGHKS, CDR2 YYEKEE (reference sequence). CDR3: CASSLGFVGAQEKLFF. Here the CDR3 DNA reads TGTGCCAGCAGCTTAGGGTTTGTGGGGGCCCAGGAAAAACTGTTTTTT.

V usage is TRBV18 and J usage is TRBJ1-3; unclear D gene. The CDR3 length is 16 residues. CDR1 KGHSH and CDR2 LQKENI come from the germline V gene. The ends were cut back, 2 bases at V and 4 bases at J, with 15 bases in the middle. CDR3 coding DNA: TGTGCCAGCTCACCATGGCAGGCCACTACGGGAAACACCATATATTTT. This translates into CASSPWQATTGNTIYF.

The V call is TRBV7-2, the J call TRBJ2-3; maybe TRBD1 (5 bases). Trimming removed 5 bases from V and 1 base from J, with 10 bases in between. This CDR3 contains 14 residues. From germline, CDR1 is SGHTA and CDR2 FQGNSA. This CDR3 reads CASSPQVRTDTQYF. The CDR3 DNA reads as TGTGCCAGCAGCCCACAGGTGCGCACAGATACGCAGTATTTT.

Only one count was recorded for this clone. CDR3 bases: TGTGCCAGTAGTATTTCATTCGGAGATACGCAGTATTTT. Encoded protein: CASSISFGDTQYF. The chain couples TRBV19 to TRBJ2-3; D unresolved. Germline assignment: CDR1 LNHDA and CDR2 SQIVND (reference sequence). The CDR3 consists of 13 residues. Trimming removed 3 bases at V and 5 bases at J, with 9 bases between.

The V call is TRBV19, the J call TRBJ2-2; TRBD1 matches at 9 bases. The ends lost 6 bases at V and 5 bases at J; junction bases unmatched: 7. The CDR3 is 15 residues long. Per germline, CDR1 LNHDA and CDR2 SQIVND (reference sequence). For the CDR3, the DNA is TGTGCCAGTAGATCCTACAGGGGGCAAACCGGGGAGCTGTTTTTT. This sequence encodes CASRSYRGQTGELFF.

The chain links TRBV11-3 to TRBJ2-1; the D is unclear. Germline CDR1 and CDR2: SGHNT and YENEEA. This CDR3 region has 10 residues. Trimming cost V 8 bases and J 9 bases, with 8 bases left between them. The CDR3 loop reads CASGRGEQFF. CDR3 in DNA: TGTGCCAGCGGAAGAGGTGAGCAGTTCTTC.

In DNA, the CDR3 is TGTGCCAGCAGCTTAGTCGGGATAAGCGCAGATACGCAGTATTTT. This sequence encodes CASSLVGISADTQYF. This chain links TRBV7-9 with TRBJ2-3, with a possible D match to TRBD2 (5 bases). The CDR3 extends over 15 amino acids. The germline gives CDR1 SEHNR, CDR2 FQNEAQ (reference sequence). Trimming shortened V by 1 base and J by 4 bases, and 12 bases separated the two germline ends.

This clone was counted once. The chain links TRBV19 to TRBJ2-5, with D possibly matching TRBD1 (5 bases). V lost 3 bases and J 1 base, leaving 9 bases between the germline ends. This CDR3 has 14 amino acids. CDR1 and CDR2 (germline): LNHDA, SQIVND (reference sequence). The CDR3, as DNA: TGTGCCAGTAGTATGGGGCGGCTCCAAGAGACCCAGTACTTC. It is translated as CASSMGRLQETQYF.

This chain's CDR3 is CASSAGQGVAQPQHF. The CDR3 region has the DNA TGTGCCAGTAGTGCGGGACAGGGGGTTGCTCAGCCCCAGCATTTT. The V call is TRBV19, the J call TRBJ1-5, with 11 bases fitting TRBD1. This CDR3 contains 15 residues. Germline V gene data show CDR1 as LNHDA and CDR2 as SQIVND (reference sequence). V shed 5 bases, J shed 6 bases, and the junction held 6 bases outside the gene matches.

The chain is built from TRBV6-6 and TRBJ2-1; D call uncertain. Between the trimmed V and J ends, which lost 2 bases and 1 base, there was a span of 6 bases. The CDR3 contains 14 residues. In germline, CDR1 is MNHNY, CDR2 SVGAGI (reference sequence). CDR3 in amino acids: CASSYDPSYNEQFF. DNA for the CDR3: TGTGCCAGCAGTTACGATCCGTCCTACAATGAGCAGTTCTTC.